These T cell receptor beta chains were read from a single sample in a study of blood T cell repertoires in COVID-19. Sequenced by immunoSEQ multiplex PCR; TCRdb stores in-frame clones only, minus some. The sample shows about 170,000 clones, around four fifths of them seen only once. The sample taken for sequencing was peripheral blood. The receptors derive from a woman at least 80 years old with acute or convalescent COVID-19. CDR3s include the opening cysteine and the closing phenylalanine or tryptophan. D genes are given only for firm matches. Clone size is given for some rows only: seen once, a few or many times, or a class if the clone is expanded.

TRBD1,-,TRBJ1-2,TRBV11-2,TGTGCCAGCAGAAGCCGTGTCAGGGGGCAAAACTATGGCTACACCTTC,CASRSRVRGQNYGYTF
TRBD2,-,TRBJ2-2,TRBV5-1,TGCGCCAGCGGCCTAGCGGGACACGAGACCGGGGAGCTGTTTTTT,CASGLAGHETGELFF
-,-,TRBJ2-2,TRBV5-1,TGCGCCAGCAGCCGGTCAGGTTCGAACACCGGGGAGCTGTTTTTT,CASSRSGSNTGELFF
TRBD1,many,TRBJ1-5,TRBV19,TGTGCCAGTAGTATAGCTACAGGGGTCGGCGATCAGCCCCAGCATTTT,CASSIATGVGDQPQHF
-,-,TRBJ2-7,TRBV6-2/TRBV6-3,TGTGCCAGCAGTTACACGTCAGGGAGGTCCTACGAGCAGTACTTC,CASSYTSGRSYEQYF
-,few,TRBJ1-2,TRBV12-3/TRBV12-4,TGTGCCAGCAGTTTAGGGCAGAACTATGGCTACACCTTC,CASSLGQNYGYTF
TRBD2,-,TRBJ2-4,TRBV29-1,TGCAGCGTTGAACGTGACAGCGGGGGGAACATTCAGTACTTC,CSVERDSGGNIQYF
-,-,TRBJ2-7,TRBV5-1,TGCGCCAGCAGCTTGGCCGGGAGTTTCGAGCAGTACTTC,CASSLAGSFEQYF
-,-,TRBJ2-7,TRBV5-1,TGCGCCAGCAGCGCCCCCGGGGAGCAGTACTTC,CASSAPGEQYF
-,-,TRBJ1-3,TRBV7-9,TGTGCCAGCAGTCTAGGGGGTTCTGGAAACACCATATATTTT,CASSLGGSGNTIYF
TRBD2,-,TRBJ2-4,TRBV19,TGTGCCAGTAGCATAGTACTAGCGGGCCTAGCCAAAAACATTCAGTACTTC,CASSIVLAGLAKNIQYF
TRBD2,-,TRBJ2-1,TRBV7-6,TGTGCCAGCAGCCCAGGACTAGCGGAAGAGCAGTTCTTC,CASSPGLAEEQFF